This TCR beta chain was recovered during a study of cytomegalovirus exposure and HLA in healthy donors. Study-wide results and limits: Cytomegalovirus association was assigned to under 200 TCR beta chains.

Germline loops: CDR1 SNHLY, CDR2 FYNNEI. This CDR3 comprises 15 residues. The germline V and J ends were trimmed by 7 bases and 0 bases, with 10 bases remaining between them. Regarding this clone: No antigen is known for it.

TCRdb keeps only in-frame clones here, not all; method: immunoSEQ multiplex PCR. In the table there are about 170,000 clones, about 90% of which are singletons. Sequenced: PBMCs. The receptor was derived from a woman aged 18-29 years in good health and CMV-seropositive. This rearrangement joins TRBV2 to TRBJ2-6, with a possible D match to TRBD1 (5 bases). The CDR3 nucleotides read TGTGCCAGCATTGGGGCATCCTCTGGGGCCAACGTCCTGACTTTC. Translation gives CASIGASSGANVLTF.